The 9 T cell receptor beta chains below come from one sample, sequenced in a study of OX40 agonist ivuxolimab in advanced cancers. Here immunoSEQ multiplex PCR was the method, and the copy in TCRdb shows in-frame clones only, minus some. The table shows 75,000 to 95,000 clones, with around 87% occurring only once. The specimen was CD4+ or CD8+ T cells sorted from blood, collected in a trial of the OX40 agonist ivuxolimab. The receptor source for this set is an adult with an advanced solid tumor such as melanoma, head and neck, liver or kidney cancer.

This chain joins TRBV5-4 and TRBJ2-7, with D unresolved. The germline CDR1 and CDR2 sequences are SGHNT and YYREEE (reference sequence). Trimming took 0 bases from V and 4 from J, leaving 8 bases between them. The CDR3 loop spans 13 amino acids. The CDR3 sequence is CASSLGFSYEQYV. For the CDR3, the DNA is TGTGCCAGCAGCTTGGGGTTTTCTTACGAGCAGTACGTC.

A few counts support this clone. The chain uses TRBV11-3 and TRBJ2-1; 8 bases match TRBD2. CDR3 length: 13 residues. V lost 1 base, J lost 7 bases, and 0 bases stayed unmatched. Germline V gene data show CDR1 as SGHNT and CDR2 as YENEEA. CDR3: CASSLGGRNEQFF. The DNA of the CDR3 is TGTGCCAGCAGCTTAGGCGGGAGGAATGAGCAGTTCTTC. The whole variable domain, remainder taken from reference TRBV11-3 and TRBJ2-1, is EAGVVQSPRYKIIEKKQPVAFWCNPISGHNTLYWYLQNLGQGPELLIRYENEEAVDDSQLPKDRFSAERLKGVDSTLKIQPAELGDSAVYLCASSLGGRNEQFFGPGTRLTVL.

The chain links TRBV27 to TRBJ1-2; D remains ambiguous. This CDR3 is built from 13 residues. Germline V gives CDR1 MNHEY, CDR2 SMNVEV (reference sequence). Deletions cut 3 bases from V and 7 bases from J, with 12 bases between. The CDR3: CASSFTGQVGYTF. In DNA, the CDR3 is TGTGCCAGCAGTTTTACGGGCCAGGTTGGCTACACCTTC.

The chain recombines TRBV9 with TRBJ2-2; the D gene is possibly TRBD1 (6 bases). Between the trimmed V and J ends, which lost 6 bases and 0 bases, there was a span of 15 bases. The germline V gene has CDR1 SGDLS and CDR2 YYNGEE. This CDR3 contains 16 residues. CDR3 sequence reads: CASTLRDTTNTGELFF. The CDR3 DNA follows: TGTGCCAGCACCCTCCGGGACACAACGAACACCGGGGAGCTGTTTTTT.

This clone has just one count. V gene TRBV11-2 combines with J gene TRBJ2-2; TRBD2 aligns across 10 bases. This CDR3 has 16 residues. CDR1 and CDR2 from the germline V gene are SGHAT and FQNNGV. Trimming removed 7 bases from V and 0 bases from J; junction bases left unmatched: 5. As DNA, the CDR3 is TGTGCCAGCACGGCTAGCGGGAGATCGAACACCGGGGAGCTGTTTTTT. It is translated as CASTASGRSNTGELFF.

This clone was counted a single time. This chain connects TRBV19 to TRBJ2-5, with unresolved D. The CDR3 is made up of 12 amino acids. Germline V gene sequence: CDR1 LNHDA, CDR2 SQIVND (reference sequence). V dropped 1 base and J dropped 4 bases, with 4 bases sitting between them. DNA of the CDR3: TGTGCCAGTAGTATAGGGAGAGAGACCCAGTACTTC. Translating gives CASSIGRETQYF. Full variable domain (missing parts from reference TRBV19 and TRBJ2-5): DGGITQSPKYLFRKEGQNVTLSCEQNLNHDAMYWYRQDPGQGLRLIYYSQIVNDFQKGDIAEGYSVSREKKESFPLTVTSAQKNPTAFYLCASSIGRETQYFGPGTRLLVL.

The gene calls are TRBV7-2 and TRBJ1-5; TRBD1 agrees at 8 bases. This CDR3 comprises 15 residues. Trimming removed 5 bases from V and 6 bases from J; junction bases left unmatched: 9. Germline-derived CDR1 and CDR2 are SGHTA and FQGNSA. The CDR3 loop is CASSSRTGRAQPQHF. The CDR3 nucleotides are TGTGCCAGCAGCAGCCGGACAGGGAGGGCTCAGCCCCAGCATTTT.

V is TRBV5-1 and J is TRBJ2-1, with 9 bases fitting TRBD2. Germline loops: CDR1 SGHRS, CDR2 YFSETQ. After removal of 4 bases from V and 4 bases from J, the junction contained 3 bases not matched to a gene. There are 14 residues in the CDR3. Here the CDR3 reads CASSPGLAYNEQFF. In nucleotides, the CDR3 is TGCGCCAGCAGCCCGGGACTAGCATACAATGAGCAGTTCTTC.

The V gene is TRBV6-1, the J gene TRBJ2-4; 9 bases match TRBD1. This CDR3 spans 16 amino acids. Germline V gene sequence: CDR1 MNHNS, CDR2 SASEGT. Trimming removed 1 base from V and 4 bases from J; junction bases left unmatched: 5. CDR3 coding DNA: TGTGCCAGCAGTGAAGGTCCGGGACAGGGAAAAAACATTCAGTACTTC. Residues: CASSEGPGQGKNIQYF.